These T cell receptor beta chains were read from a single sample in a study of cytomegalovirus exposure and HLA in healthy donors. Here immunoSEQ multiplex PCR was the method, and the copy in TCRdb shows in-frame clones only, minus some. Among about 190,000 clones listed, over 70% were seen once. The sequenced material came from PBMCs. The receptor set was obtained from a man in his forties or fifties in good health and CMV-seropositive. Each CDR3 is given with its conserved first and last residue. The D gene is left open where the match is weak. Expanded clones get a size class; other rows say once, few or many, or leave the size out.

j_gene	v_gene	abundance	d_gene	CDR3aa	CDR3nt
TRBJ1-5	TRBV7-6	-	-	CASSLVEGVGQPQHF	TGTGCCAGCAGCTTAGTTGAGGGCGTGGGGCAGCCCCAGCATTTT
TRBJ2-1	TRBV5-8	-	-	CASSLGGDSNEQFF	TGTGCCAGCAGCTTAGGGGGGGATTCGAATGAGCAGTTCTTC
TRBJ2-1	TRBV30	-	TRBD2	CAWRQSGRLHNEQFF	TGTGCCTGGAGACAAAGCGGGAGGCTCCACAATGAGCAGTTCTTC
TRBJ2-7	TRBV7-2	-	TRBD2	CASSLGLSGRLYEQYF	TGTGCCAGCAGCTTAGGGCTTAGCGGGAGGCTCTACGAGCAGTACTTC
TRBJ1-3	TRBV30	-	-	CAWNGGGGNTIYF	TGTGCCTGGAATGGGGGGGGCGGAAACACCATATATTTT
TRBJ2-1	TRBV19	-	TRBD2	CASSIGASGRGGEQFF	TGTGCCAGTAGTATAGGGGCTAGCGGGAGGGGGGGTGAGCAGTTCTTC
TRBJ2-3	TRBV5-6	-	-	CASSFATPGTDTQYF	TGTGCCAGCAGCTTCGCGACTCCCGGCACAGATACGCAGTATTTT
TRBJ2-5	TRBV29-1	-	-	CSVLTAQETQYF	TGCAGCGTATTGACAGCCCAAGAGACCCAGTACTTC
TRBJ2-2	TRBV6-1	-	-	CASSNRGSTGELFF	TGTGCCAGCAGTAACCGGGGAAGTACCGGGGAGCTGTTTTTT
TRBJ2-1	TRBV27	-	-	CASSSRRLESPNEQFF	TGTGCCAGCAGTTCCCGCCGACTCGAGTCCCCCAATGAGCAGTTCTTC
TRBJ1-1	TRBV5-1	-	TRBD1	CASSSDRLGTEAFF	TGCGCCAGCAGCTCGGACAGGTTGGGCACTGAAGCTTTCTTT
TRBJ1-2	TRBV7-8	-	-	CASRQLRGFGYTF	TGTGCCAGCAGGCAACTTCGGGGGTTTGGCTACACCTTC
TRBJ1-5	TRBV29-1	-	-	CSVGDNNQPQHF	TGCAGCGTTGGGGACAACAATCAGCCCCAGCATTTT
TRBJ2-7	TRBV28	-	-	CASQLQDYEQYF	TGTGCCAGCCAATTACAGGACTACGAGCAGTACTTC
TRBJ2-2	TRBV30	-	-	CAWSVVGGELFF	TGTGCCTGGAGTGTTGTCGGCGGGGAGCTGTTTTTT
TRBJ2-7	TRBV9	once	-	CASSRGDIYEQYF	TGTGCCAGCAGCCGAGGGGACATTTACGAGCAGTACTTC
TRBJ2-7	TRBV19	-	-	CASSETGTYSYEQYF	TGTGCCAGTAGCGAAACCGGGACTTACTCCTACGAGCAGTACTTC
TRBJ1-2	TRBV7-9	-	-	CASSSLQSYGYTF	TGTGCCAGCAGCTCCTTACAAAGCTATGGCTACACCTTC
TRBJ1-4	TRBV9	-	TRBD1	CASSGRTGTNEKLFF	TGTGCCAGCAGCGGTAGGACAGGGACTAATGAAAAACTGTTTTTT
TRBJ1-2	TRBV2	-	TRBD1	CASSLNRDSYGYTF	TGTGCCAGCAGCTTGAACCGGGACAGCTATGGCTACACCTTC
TRBJ2-7	TRBV5-4	-	TRBD2	CASSLQLAGVDEQYF	TGTGCCAGCAGCTTGCAACTAGCGGGAGTCGACGAGCAGTACTTC
TRBJ2-1	TRBV19	-	TRBD2	CASSSGRAGLNEQFF	TGTGCCAGTAGTAGCGGGAGGGCCGGTTTAAATGAGCAGTTCTTC
TRBJ1-5	TRBV5-6	-	-	CASSLGGLSNQPQHF	TGTGCCAGCAGCTTAGGGGGTTTGAGCAATCAGCCCCAGCATTTT
TRBJ1-1	TRBV7-2	-	TRBD1	CASRRQGEAFF	TGTGCCAGCAGAAGACAGGGTGAAGCTTTCTTT
TRBJ2-3	TRBV29-1	-	TRBD1	CSVDGTGGGTDTQYF	TGCAGCGTTGACGGGACAGGCGGCGGCACAGATACGCAGTATTTT
TRBJ2-7	TRBV9	-	-	CASSVRSGENSYEQYF	TGTGCCAGCAGCGTACGGTCAGGGGAAAATTCCTACGAGCAGTACTTC
TRBJ1-2	TRBV29-1	-	-	CSVEGRYGYTF	TGCAGCGTGGAGGGCCGGTACGGCTACACCTTC
TRBJ2-1	TRBV7-9	-	-	CASSPPSLYNEQFF	TGTGCCAGCAGCCCCCCGAGCCTCTACAATGAGCAGTTCTTC
TRBJ2-1	TRBV18	-	-	CASSPKGGSSYNEQFF	TGTGCCAGCTCACCAAAAGGGGGATCCTCCTACAATGAGCAGTTCTTC
TRBJ1-4	TRBV30	-	-	CACRRTPREKLFF	TGTGCCTGCCGTCGGACTCCCCGTGAAAAACTGTTTTTT
TRBJ2-5	TRBV25-1	-	TRBD2	CASSGLAGVGETQYF	TGTGCCAGCAGTGGACTAGCGGGAGTCGGAGAGACCCAGTACTTC
TRBJ1-2	TRBV29-1	-	TRBD1	CSASRGQGYGYTF	TGCAGCGCGAGCAGGGGACAGGGCTATGGCTACACCTTC
TRBJ2-7	TRBV10-1	-	TRBD1	CASTLGTGEQYF	TGCGCCAGCACCCTCGGGACAGGTGAGCAGTACTTC
TRBJ1-2	TRBV5-6	once	TRBD1	CASSRPGTGTANYGYTF	TGTGCCAGCAGCAGGCCCGGGACAGGGACAGCTAACTATGGCTACACCTTC
TRBJ1-4	TRBV30	once	TRBD1	CAWSGQGETDNEKLVF	TGTGCCTGGAGTGGACAGGGGGAGACCGATAATGAAAAACTGGTTTTT
TRBJ2-5	TRBV5-1	-	-	CASSLGAAGGTQYF	TGCGCCAGCAGCTTGGGGGCAGCCGGAGGGACCCAGTACTTC